This T cell receptor beta chain originates from a study of tumor-infiltrating lymphocytes in primary liver carcinoma. Across the whole study: Patients underwent resection of primary liver carcinoma. The patient population consisted of men and women between 30 and 69 years of age. Study outcomes and limitations: Blood fell significantly below tumors in its top-250-clone fraction (p = 0.039).

This clonotype was counted between two and nine times. The antigen is undetermined. Unsorted whole blood supplied the RNA, and germline DNA was extracted too. Before the surgical procedure, approximately 4 milliliters of peripheral blood were collected. A constant-region primer served to make TCR beta cDNA from about 0.5 ug total RNA. Slightly modified ARM-PCR with three nested multiplex PCR rounds yielded TCR beta libraries. For approximately 11 cycles apiece, the opening two PCR rounds ran with TRBV1-TRBV30 forward primers and a C-beta reverse primer. Via MiXCR, TCRdb re-called the multiplex PCR reads, giving one row per CDR3 protein. This sample has 310,000 or so distinct CDR3 sequences, with 50% to 60% found just once. Trimming shortened V by 1 base and J by 2 bases, and 8 bases separated the two germline ends. Germline CDR1 and CDR2: SGHDT and YYEEEE. This CDR3 region has 14 residues.

The receptor's source is a woman aged 30 to 39 with primary liver carcinoma and hepatitis B virus infection. Sequenced input: peripheral blood. The chain uses TRBV5-6 and TRBJ2-3; no clear D. The CDR3 nucleotides read TGTGCCAGCAGCTTGAACGCACCCACAGATACGCAGTATTTT. It specifies CASSLNAPTDTQYF.